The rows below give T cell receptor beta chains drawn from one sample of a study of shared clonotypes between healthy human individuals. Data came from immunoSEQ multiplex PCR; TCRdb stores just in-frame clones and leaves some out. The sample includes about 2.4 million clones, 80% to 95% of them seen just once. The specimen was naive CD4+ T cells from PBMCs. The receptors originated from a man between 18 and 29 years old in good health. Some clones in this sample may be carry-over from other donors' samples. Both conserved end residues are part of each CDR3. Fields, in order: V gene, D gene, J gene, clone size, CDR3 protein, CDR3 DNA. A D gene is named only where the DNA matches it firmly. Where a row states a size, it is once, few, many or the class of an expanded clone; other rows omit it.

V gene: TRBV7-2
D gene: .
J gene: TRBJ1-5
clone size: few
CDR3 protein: CASSLPWANQPQHF
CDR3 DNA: TGTGCCAGCAGCCTGCCATGGGCCAATCAGCCCCAGCATTTT

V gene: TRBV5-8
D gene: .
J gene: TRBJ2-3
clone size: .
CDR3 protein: CASSRKGRLTDTQYF
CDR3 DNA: TGTGCCAGCAGCCGCAAGGGGCGTTTAACAGATACGCAGTATTTT

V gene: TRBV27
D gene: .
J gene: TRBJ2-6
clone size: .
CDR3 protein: CASSFWGAGANVLTF
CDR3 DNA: TGTGCCAGCAGTTTTTGGGGGGCTGGGGCCAACGTCCTGACTTTC

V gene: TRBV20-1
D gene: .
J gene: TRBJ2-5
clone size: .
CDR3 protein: CSASPQETQYF
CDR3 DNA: TGCAGTGCTAGCCCTCAGGAGACCCAGTACTTC

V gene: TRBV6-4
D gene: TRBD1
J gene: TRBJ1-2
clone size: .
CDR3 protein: CASRPGQGNFYGYTF
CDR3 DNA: TGTGCCAGCAGGCCGGGACAGGGGAACTTCTATGGCTACACCTTC

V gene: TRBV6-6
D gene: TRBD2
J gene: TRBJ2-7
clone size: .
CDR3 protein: CASSYAGGQYEQYF
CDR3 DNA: TGTGCCAGCAGTTACGCGGGAGGGCAGTACGAGCAGTACTTC

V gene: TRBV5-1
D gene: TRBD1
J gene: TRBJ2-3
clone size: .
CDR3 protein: CASSQRQGELDTQYF
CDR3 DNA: TGCGCCAGCAGCCAGAGACAGGGAGAGTTAGATACGCAGTATTTT

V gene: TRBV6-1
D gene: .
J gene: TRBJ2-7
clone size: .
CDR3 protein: CASSEGVVLSYEQYF
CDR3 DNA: TGTGCCAGCAGTGAAGGGGTCGTGCTTAGCTACGAGCAGTACTTC

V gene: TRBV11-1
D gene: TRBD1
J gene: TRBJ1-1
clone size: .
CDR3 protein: CASSSQGGTEAFF
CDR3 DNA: TGTGCCAGCAGCTCCCAGGGGGGGACTGAAGCTTTCTTT

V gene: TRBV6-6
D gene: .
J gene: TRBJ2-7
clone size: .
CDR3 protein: CASSDYDSIYEQYF
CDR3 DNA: TGTGCCAGCAGTGACTACGACAGCATCTACGAGCAGTACTTC

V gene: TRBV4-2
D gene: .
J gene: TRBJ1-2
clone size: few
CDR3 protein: CASSQDQVGYGYTF
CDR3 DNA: TGTGCCAGCAGCCAAGATCAAGTGGGTTATGGCTACACCTTC

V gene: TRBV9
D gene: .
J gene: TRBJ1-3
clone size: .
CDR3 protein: CASSPRIGTAGNTIYF
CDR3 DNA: TGTGCCAGCAGCCCGCGTATCGGGACGGCTGGAAACACCATATATTTT

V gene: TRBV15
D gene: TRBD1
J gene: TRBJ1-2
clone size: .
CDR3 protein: CATSRGGRTGPYGYTF
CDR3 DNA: TGTGCCACCAGCAGAGGAGGCCGGACAGGCCCCTATGGCTACACCTTC

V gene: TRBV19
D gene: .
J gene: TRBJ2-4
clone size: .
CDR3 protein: CASSIKQGNIQYF
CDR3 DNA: TGTGCCAGTAGTATAAAACAGGGAAACATTCAGTACTTC

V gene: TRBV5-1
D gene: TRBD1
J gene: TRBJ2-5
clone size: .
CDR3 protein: CASSSGTGVETQYF
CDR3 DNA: TGCGCCAGCAGCTCCGGGACAGGGGTAGAGACCCAGTACTTC

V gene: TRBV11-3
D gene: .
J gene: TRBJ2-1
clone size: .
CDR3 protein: CARKIPGQPDDEQFF
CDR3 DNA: TGTGCCAGGAAGATACCGGGACAACCAGACGATGAGCAGTTCTTC

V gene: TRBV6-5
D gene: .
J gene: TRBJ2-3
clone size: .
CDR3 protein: CASSRSRGRTDTQYF
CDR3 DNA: TGTGCCAGCAGTCGCTCCAGGGGCCGCACAGATACGCAGTATTTT

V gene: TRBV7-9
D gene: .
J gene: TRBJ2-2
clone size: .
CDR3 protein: CASSLAPGAGELFF
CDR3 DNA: TGTGCCAGCAGCTTAGCCCCCGGTGCCGGGGAGCTGTTTTTT

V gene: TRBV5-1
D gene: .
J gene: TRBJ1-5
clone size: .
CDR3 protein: CASSADIDPDSNQPQHF
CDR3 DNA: TGCGCCAGCAGCGCGGACATCGACCCCGATAGCAATCAGCCCCAGCATTTT

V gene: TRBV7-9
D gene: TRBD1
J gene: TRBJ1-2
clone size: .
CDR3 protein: CASSEWDREEYGHTF
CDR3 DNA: TGTGCCAGCAGCGAATGGGACAGGGAGGAGTATGGCCACACCTTC

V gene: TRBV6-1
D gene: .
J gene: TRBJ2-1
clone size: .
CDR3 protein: CASGGSPYNEQFF
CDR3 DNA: TGTGCCAGTGGGGGGAGCCCCTACAATGAGCAGTTCTTC

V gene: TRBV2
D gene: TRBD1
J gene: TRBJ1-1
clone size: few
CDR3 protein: CASRKGQLNTEAFF
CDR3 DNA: TGTGCCAGCAGGAAGGGACAGCTGAACACTGAAGCTTTCTTT

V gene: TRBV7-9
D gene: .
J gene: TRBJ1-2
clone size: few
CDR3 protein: CASRSLGGDNYGYTF
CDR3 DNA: TGTGCCAGCAGATCATTAGGAGGGGATAACTATGGCTACACCTTC

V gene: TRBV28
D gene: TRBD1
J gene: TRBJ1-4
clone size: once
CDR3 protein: CASSSPGQGNEKLFF
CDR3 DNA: TGTGCCAGCAGTTCTCCGGGACAGGGCAACGAAAAACTGTTTTTT

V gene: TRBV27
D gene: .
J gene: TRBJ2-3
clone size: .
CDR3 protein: CASSPSPGRPIGDTQYF
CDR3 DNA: TGTGCCAGCAGTCCCTCTCCGGGACGACCGATCGGCGATACGCAGTATTTT

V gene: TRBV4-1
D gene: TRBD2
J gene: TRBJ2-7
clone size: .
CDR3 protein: CASSHAIRTSGSYEQYF
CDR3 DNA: TGCGCCAGCAGCCATGCCATACGGACTAGCGGGTCCTACGAGCAGTACTTC

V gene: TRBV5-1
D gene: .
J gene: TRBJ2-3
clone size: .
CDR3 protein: CASSAGSSTDTQYF
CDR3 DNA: TGCGCCAGCAGCGCAGGATCTAGCACAGATACGCAGTATTTT

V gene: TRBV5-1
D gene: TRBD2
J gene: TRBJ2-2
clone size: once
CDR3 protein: CASSPPAAGAGELFF
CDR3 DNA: TGCGCCAGCAGCCCCCCCGCCGCGGGGGCCGGGGAGCTGTTTTTT

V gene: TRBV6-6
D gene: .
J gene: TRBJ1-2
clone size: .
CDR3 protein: CASSYGRGGGGYTF
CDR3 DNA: TGTGCCAGCAGTTACGGCAGGGGAGGGGGTGGCTACACCTTC

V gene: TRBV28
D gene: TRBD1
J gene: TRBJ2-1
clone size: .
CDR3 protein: CASSFIRTGGVNEQFF
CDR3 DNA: TGTGCCAGCAGTTTCATCCGGACAGGGGGTGTCAATGAGCAGTTCTTC

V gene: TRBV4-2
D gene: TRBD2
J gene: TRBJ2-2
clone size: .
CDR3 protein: CASGAGRADTGELFF
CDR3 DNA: TGTGCCAGCGGAGCGGGGAGGGCCGACACCGGGGAGCTGTTTTTT

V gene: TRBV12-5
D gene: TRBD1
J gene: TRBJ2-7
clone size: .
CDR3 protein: CASGLVVGDRLSYEQYF
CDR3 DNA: TGTGCTAGTGGTTTGGTAGTGGGGGACAGGCTCTCCTACGAGCAGTACTTC

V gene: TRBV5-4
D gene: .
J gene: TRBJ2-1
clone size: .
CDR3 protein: CASSVGGVWNEQFF
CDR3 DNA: TGTGCCAGCAGCGTGGGTGGAGTGTGGAATGAGCAGTTCTTC

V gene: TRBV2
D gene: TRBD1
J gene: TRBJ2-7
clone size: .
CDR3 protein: CASSKDRGDEQYF
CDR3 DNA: TGTGCCAGCAGTAAGGACAGGGGGGACGAGCAGTACTTC

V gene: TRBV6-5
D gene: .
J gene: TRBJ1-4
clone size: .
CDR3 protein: CASRERRERKLFF
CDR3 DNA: TGTGCCAGCAGGGAACGGAGGGAGAGAAAACTGTTTTTT

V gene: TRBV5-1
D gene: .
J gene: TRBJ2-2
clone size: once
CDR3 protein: CASSSTSRGGELFF
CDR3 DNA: TGCGCCAGCAGCTCGACTAGCAGGGGCGGGGAGCTGTTTTTT